This T cell receptor (beta chain) was profiled in a study of CD8 T cells in ankylosing spondylitis. Whole-study findings and limits: There was a TCR beta motif, made of roughly eight highly homologous variants, that appeared characteristic of ankylosing spondylitis blood. CD8+ disease-linked clones were present at relatively low frequencies in blood. Several of the motif variants were reported before in synovial fluid and blood from reactive arthritis.

Germline V CDR1 and CDR2: WSHSY, SAAADI. Germline trimming cut 10 bases from V and 7 bases from J; bases unmatched to any gene: 14. This CDR3 comprises 14 residues. This clonotype was observed a handful of times. Its antigen remains unknown. Quantitative 5'-RACE with molecular barcodes produced the TCR beta libraries. Each CDR3 protein is one row after TCRdb ran MiXCR on the 5' RACE reads. The sample contains 150,000 to 200,000 distinct CDR3 sequences, around a third of which appear only once. The sample comprised synovial fluid, either unsorted or a sorted T cell fraction (not recorded which). The rearrangement links TRBV10-2 to TRBJ2-7; 9 nucleotides align to TRBD2. The origin of this receptor is a male donor with ankylosing spondylitis. The CDR3 protein is CAISSGDLREEQYF. The CDR3, as DNA: TGCGCCATCTCTAGCGGGGACCTCCGAGAAGAGCAGTACTTC.